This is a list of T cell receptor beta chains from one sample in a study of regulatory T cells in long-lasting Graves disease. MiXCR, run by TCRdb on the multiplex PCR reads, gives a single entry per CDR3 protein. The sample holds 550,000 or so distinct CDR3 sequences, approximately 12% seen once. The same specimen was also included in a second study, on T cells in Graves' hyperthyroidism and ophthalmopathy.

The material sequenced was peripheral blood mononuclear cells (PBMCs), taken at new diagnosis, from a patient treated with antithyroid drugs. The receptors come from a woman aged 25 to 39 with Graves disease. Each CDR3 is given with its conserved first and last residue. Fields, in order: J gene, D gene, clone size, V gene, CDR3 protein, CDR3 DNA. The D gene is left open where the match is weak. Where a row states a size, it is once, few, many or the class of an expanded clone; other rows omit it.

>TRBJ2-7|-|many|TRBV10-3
CAISEGFGLDFYEQYF
TGTGCCATCAGTGAGGGCTTTGGTTTAGACTTCTACGAGCAGTACTTC
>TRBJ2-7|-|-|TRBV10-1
CASSHRDPRDEQYF
TGCGCCAGCAGTCACCGGGACCCTCGTGACGAGCAGTACTTC
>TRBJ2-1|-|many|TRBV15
CATGVSSYNEQFF
TGTGCCACGGGGGTTAGCTCCTACAATGAGCAGTTCTTC
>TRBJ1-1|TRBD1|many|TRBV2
CASRSTGTGVSWANEAFF
TGTGCCAGCAGATCCACCGGGACAGGGGTTTCATGGGCCAATGAAGCTTTCTTT
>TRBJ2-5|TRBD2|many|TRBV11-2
CASSVGTSTSGETQYF
TGTGCCAGCAGCGTCGGGACTAGCACTAGCGGGGAGACCCAGTACTTC
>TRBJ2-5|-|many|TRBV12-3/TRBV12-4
CASSQWPVTRTVEETQYF
TGTGCCAGCAGTCAATGGCCTGTGACTCGGACAGTTGAAGAGACCCAGTACTTC
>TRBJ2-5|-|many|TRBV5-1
CASHIQGQETQYF
TGCGCCAGCCACATTCAGGGCCAAGAGACCCAGTACTTC
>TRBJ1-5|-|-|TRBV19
CASTAKGWIQPQHF
TGTGCCAGTACCGCGAAGGGGTGGATTCAGCCCCAGCATTTT
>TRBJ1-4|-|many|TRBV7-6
CASSLKWGATNEKLFF
TGTGCCAGCAGCTTAAAATGGGGGGCAACTAATGAAAAACTGTTTTTT
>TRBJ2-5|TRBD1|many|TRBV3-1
CASSPRTGAETQYF
TGTGCCAGCAGCCCCCGGACAGGGGCAGAGACCCAGTACTTC
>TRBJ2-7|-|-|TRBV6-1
CASSRQDYNEQYF
TGTGCCAGCAGTCGACAGGACTACAACGAGCAGTACTTC
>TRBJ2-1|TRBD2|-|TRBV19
CASSIRAGVNNEQFF
TGTGCCAGTAGTATAAGAGCGGGAGTCAACAATGAGCAGTTCTTC
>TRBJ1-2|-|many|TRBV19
CASSISGGYGYTF
TGTGCCAGTAGTATATCCGGCGGCTATGGCTACACCTTC
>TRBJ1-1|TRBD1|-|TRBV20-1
CSVGTGWNTEAFF
TGCAGTGTGGGGACAGGGTGGAACACTGAAGCTTTCTTT
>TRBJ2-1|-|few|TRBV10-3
CAISEPSGGYNEQFF
TGTGCCATCAGTGAGCCCTCCGGGGGCTACAATGAGCAGTTCTTC
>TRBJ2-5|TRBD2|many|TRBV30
CALYRSPLAGGLGTQYF
TGTGCCTTATACCGTAGCCCACTAGCGGGGGGCTTAGGGACCCAGTACTTC